These 9 T cell receptor beta chains came from one sample sequenced in a study of blood T cell repertoires in COVID-19. Produced via immunoSEQ multiplex PCR; TCRdb's table is partial and in-frame only. This table has some 250,000 clones, roughly 88% appearing once. Sequencing was done on a sample of PBMCs or T cells enriched from blood (not recorded which). These receptors all stem from a woman aged 45-59 years who had recovered from COVID-19.

The chain has TRBV12-5 and TRBJ2-7; 7 bases align to TRBD1. V lost 8 bases, J lost 3 bases, and 13 bases stayed unmatched. CDR3 size: 15 residues. The germline CDR1 and CDR2 sequences are LGHNT and FRNRAP. The CDR3: CASKTTGTVNYEQYF. As DNA, the CDR3 is TGTGCTAGTAAAACCACCGGGACAGTGAACTACGAGCAGTACTTC.

The J gene is TRBJ1-5, the V gene TRBV2; no clear D gene. The CDR3 loop spans 16 amino acids. The V gene's germline CDR1 is SNHLY and CDR2 FYNNEI. The V gene lost 1 base and the J gene lost 3 bases, with 13 bases spanning the gap. This chain's CDR3 is CASSEGEAGNNQPQHF. The CDR3, as DNA: TGTGCCAGCAGTGAAGGGGAGGCTGGCAACAATCAGCCCCAGCATTTT.

This clone occurred once. The chain recombines TRBV15 with TRBJ2-7, with TRBD1 identical over 10 bases. The CDR3 is 14 amino acids. The germline V gene has CDR1 LNHNV and CDR2 YYDKDF (reference sequence). Unmatched junction bases numbered 7, after V lost 0 bases and J lost 11 bases. The CDR3 sequence: CATSRDSRGTGEYF. CDR3 DNA sequence: TGTGCCACCAGCAGAGATTCACGCGGGACAGGGGAGTACTTC. Using reference TRBV15 and TRBJ2-7 for the parts outside the CDR3, the full variable domain is DAMVIQNPRYQVTQFGKPVTLSCSQTLNHNVMYWYQQKSSQAPKLLFHYYDKDFNNEADTPDNFQSRRPNTSFCFLDIRSPGLGDTAMYLCATSRDSRGTGEYFGPGTRLTVT.

The chain carries TRBV10-3 and TRBJ1-1; weak D call: TRBD1 (6 bases). This CDR3 is 15 amino acids long. Germline V gene lookup returns CDR1 ENHRY and CDR2 SYGVKD. Trimming pared 3 bases from V and 6 bases from J, leaving 17 bases between. The CDR3 loop is CAISDVQGVFPEAFF. CDR3 nucleotide sequence: TGTGCCATCAGTGACGTACAGGGAGTCTTTCCTGAAGCTTTCTTT.

The chain employs TRBV28 and TRBJ2-1; 8 bases agree with TRBD2. The germline gives CDR1 MDHEN, CDR2 SYDVKM. V shed 3 bases and J 7 bases; nucleotides not matched to a gene: 5. The CDR3 has 14 residues. The CDR3 DNA follows: TGTGCCAGCAGTTTTTATAGCGGGACAAATGAGCAGTTCTTC. Translated: CASSFYSGTNEQFF.

The V and J genes are TRBV5-1 and TRBJ2-1, with TRBD2 as a possible D gene (5 bases). The length of the CDR3 is 15 residues. V was clipped by 0 bases and J by 4 bases, with 11 bases between them. CDR1 SGHRS and CDR2 YFSETQ come from the germline V gene. CDR3 amino acids: CASSLGAATYNEQFF. The CDR3 region has the DNA TGCGCCAGCAGCTTGGGAGCGGCTACGTACAATGAGCAGTTCTTC.

This chain uses TRBV4-1 with TRBJ2-1; 11 bases line up with TRBD2. In germline, CDR1 is MGHRA, CDR2 YSYEKL. V lost 4 bases to trimming and J lost 9 bases; unmatched junction nucleotides: 5. This CDR3 has 14 residues. CDR3 DNA: TGCGCCAGCAGCCCGCGTAGCGGGAGGGGTGAGCAGTTCTTC. Its protein is CASSPRSGRGEQFF.

This clone was recorded a few times. Written as DNA, the CDR3 is TGCAGCGTCGGGGGACTAGCGGTCACAGATACGCAGTATTTT. This gives the protein CSVGGLAVTDTQYF. V is TRBV29-1 and J is TRBJ2-3; 11 nucleotides align to TRBD2. Germline values: CDR1 SQVTM, CDR2 ANQGSEA. Trimming removed 6 bases from V and 2 bases from J; junction bases left unmatched: 4. The CDR3 has 14 residues.

The rearrangement uses TRBV21-1 and TRBJ2-2; the table's D gene call, TRBD2, was not cross checked with the DNA. TRBV21-1 is designated a pseudogene. This CDR3 region has 17 residues. The DNA for the CDR3 is TGTGCCAGCAGCAAAGGAAGGACTAGCGGAAACACCGGGGAGCTGTTTTTT. It is translated as CASSKGRTSGNTGELFF.